A single sample gave rise to the 26 T cell receptor beta chains below, sequenced in a study of STAT5B mutations in CD4+ large granular lymphocyte leukemia. The protocol was immunoSEQ multiplex PCR, while the TCRdb copy is restricted to in-frame clones and leaves out a portion. Of tens of thousands of clones listed, approximately 69% were seen once; the top ten hold under 3.5%. What was sequenced was CD4+ T cells from blood buffy coats. The source of these receptors is a human donor in good health.

The chain has TRBV27 and TRBJ1-5, with no clear D. Germline CDR1 reads MNHEY; CDR2 reads SMNVEV (reference sequence). There are 15 residues in the CDR3. V lost 3 bases, J lost 9 bases, and 18 bases lay in between. The CDR3 bases are TGTGCCAGCAGTTTGACCTATTTGGGTATTCGGCCCCAGCATTTT. This encodes CASSLTYLGIRPQHF.

The chain is built from TRBV6-5 and TRBJ2-7; 12 bases are a match to TRBD2. Per the germline V gene, CDR1 is MNHEY and CDR2 is SVGAGI. CDR3 length: 15 residues. Trimming took 4 bases from V and 3 from J; bases not matched to a gene: 4. The CDR3 bases are TGTGCCAGCAGTTCCCGACTAGCGGGGGTCTACGAGCAGTACTTC. Residues: CASSSRLAGVYEQYF.

This clone was seen a handful of times. The chain recombines TRBV2 with TRBJ2-7; 9 nucleotides line up with TRBD2. V trimming: 10 bases; J trimming: 3 bases; junction bases outside the gene matches: 7. This CDR3 has 13 amino acids. The germline CDR1 and CDR2 sequences are SNHLY and FYNNEI. The CDR3 protein is CATRPSGVYEQYF. As DNA, the CDR3 is TGTGCCACCCGGCCTAGCGGGGTCTACGAGCAGTACTTC.

The chain combines TRBV19 with TRBJ2-7, with 13 bases lining up with TRBD2. Germline-derived CDR1 and CDR2 are LNHDA and SQIVND (reference sequence). The trim removed 9 bases at V and 0 bases at J, leaving 2 bases unmatched. This CDR3 contains 14 residues. CDR3 region: CASRTSGSSYEQYF. The CDR3 DNA reads TGTGCCAGCCGGACTAGCGGGAGCTCCTACGAGCAGTACTTC.

CDR3 nucleotide sequence: TGTGCCAGCAGCTTGCGGTTCGACAGGGGGAATTCACCCCTCCACTTT. Translation: CASSLRFDRGNSPLHF. The chain joins TRBV5-5 to TRBJ1-6, with 9 bases identical to TRBD1. J lost 7 bases, V lost 1 base, and 6 bases had no gene match. Germline CDR1 is SGHKS and CDR2 is YYEKEE (reference sequence). The length of the CDR3 is 16 residues. Full variable domain (remainder filled in from reference TRBV5-5 and TRBJ1-6): DAGVTQSPTHLIKTRGQQVTLRCSPISGHKSVSWYQQVLGQGPQFIFQYYEKEERGRGNFPDRFSARQFPNYSSELNVNALLLGDSALYLCASSLRFDRGNSPLHFGNGTRLTVT.

This clone has more than one count but fewer than ten. The chain links TRBV6-5 to TRBJ1-3; D ambiguous. Germline values: CDR1 MNHEY, CDR2 SVGAGI. V was pared by 6 bases and J by 4 bases, with 10 bases between. This CDR3 has 13 amino acids. CDR3: CASRFSPGNTIYF. DNA of the CDR3: TGTGCCAGCAGATTTTCCCCCGGAAACACCATATATTTT.

This clone was observed a handful of times. The V gene is TRBV9, the J gene TRBJ2-7; no definite D call. CDR3 length: 14 residues. The V end lost 2 bases, the J end lost 4 bases, and 13 bases lay between the germline ends. CDR1 is SGDLS, CDR2 YYNGEE, per germline. The CDR3 DNA follows: TGTGCCAGCAGCGTCACGATGGCATCTTACGAGCAGTACTTC. This codes for CASSVTMASYEQYF.

The V call is TRBV28, the J call TRBJ1-4; TRBD1 might be the D (5 bases). The CDR3 runs to 15 residues. V lost 4 bases and J lost 3, with 12 bases in between. Germline CDR1 reads MDHEN; CDR2 reads SYDVKM. CDR3 in DNA: TGTGCCAGCAGTTACAATGGGGCTGCTAATGAAAAACTGTTTTTT. Encoded protein: CASSYNGAANEKLFF. Filled out from reference TRBV28 and TRBJ1-4, the complete variable domain reads DVKVTQSSRYLVKRTGEKVFLECVQDMDHENMFWYRQDPGLGLRLIYFSYDVKMKEKGDIPEGYSVSREKKERFSLILESASTNQTSMYLCASSYNGAANEKLFFGSGTQLSVL.

This clone has a handful of counts. The chain combines TRBV5-1 with TRBJ1-1; D unclear. The CDR3 extends over 12 amino acids. Trimming left V 0 bases short and J 10 bases short, with 10 bases between. Germline assignment: CDR1 SGHRS and CDR2 YFSETQ. The CDR3 nucleotides are TGCGCCAGCAGCTTGGATGGAGGTCTAGCTTTCTTT. This sequence encodes CASSLDGGLAFF. Full variable domain (outside the CDR3, taken from reference TRBV5-1 and TRBJ1-1): KAGVTQTPRYLIKTRGQQVTLSCSPISGHRSVSWYQQTPGQGLQFLFEYFSETQRNKGNFPGRFSGRQFSNSRSEMNVSTLELGDSALYLCASSLDGGLAFFGQGTRLTVV.

The rearrangement links TRBV5-1 to TRBJ2-1; the D is unclear. The CDR3 covers 12 residues. The germline V gene has CDR1 SGHRS and CDR2 YFSETQ. V was clipped by 3 bases and J by 10 bases, with 11 bases between them. CDR3 protein: CASSSAFVEQFF. The DNA of the CDR3 is TGCGCCAGCAGCTCCGCCTTTGTGGAGCAGTTCTTC.

The V call is TRBV7-2, the J call TRBJ1-2; TRBD1 matches 10 bases. The CDR3 has 12 residues. V lost 5 bases to trimming and J lost 9 bases; unmatched junction nucleotides: 3. CDR1 SGHTA and CDR2 FQGNSA come from the germline V gene. This CDR3 reads CASSGDRGRYTF. In nucleotides, the CDR3 is TGTGCCAGCAGCGGGGACAGGGGACGCTACACCTTC.

In this sample, this clone turned up once. The rearrangement uses TRBV5-6 and TRBJ2-3; D gene unclear. Per germline, CDR1 SGHDT and CDR2 YYEEEE. Trimming took 4 bases from V and 4 from J, leaving 7 bases between them. This CDR3 has 12 residues. The CDR3 region is CASSVPPDTQYF. Here the CDR3 DNA reads TGTGCCAGCAGCGTACCCCCAGATACGCAGTATTTT.

The chain uses TRBV7-3 and TRBJ2-1; D could derive from TRBD1 or TRBD2 (5 bases each). This CDR3 has 15 amino acids. V was clipped by 5 bases and J by 6 bases, with 17 bases between them. Germline CDR1 SGHTA, CDR2 FQGTGA. CDR3 sequence (DNA): TGTGCCAGCAGCACTTCGTTGGGGGAGAGCAATGAGCAGTTCTTC. It translates to CASSTSLGESNEQFF. The full variable domain, in which reference TRBV7-3 and TRBJ2-1 provide the parts outside the CDR3, is GAGVSQTPSNKVTEKGKYVELRCDPISGHTALYWYRQSLGQGPEFLIYFQGTGAADDSGLPNDRFFAVRPEGSVSTLKIQRTERGDSAVYLCASSTSLGESNEQFFGPGTRLTVL.

V gene TRBV5-6 combines with J gene TRBJ2-7; D gene unclear. This CDR3 is built from 13 residues. Germline CDR1 reads SGHDT; CDR2 reads YYEEEE. Between the trimmed V and J ends, which lost 4 bases and 0 bases, there was a span of 8 bases. CDR3 in DNA: TGTGCCAGCAGCCCCGACACCTCCTACGAGCAGTACTTC. Its translation: CASSPDTSYEQYF.

V gene TRBV6-5 combines with J gene TRBJ2-5; D may be TRBD1 or TRBD2 (5 bases each). With 6 bases removed from V and 5 bases from J, the gap between germline ends came to 16 bases. CDR1 and CDR2 from the germline V gene are MNHEY and SVGAGI. The CDR3 loop spans 14 amino acids. The CDR3 loop reads CASSPGTQWETQYF. Written as DNA, the CDR3 is TGTGCCAGCAGCCCCGGGACCCAGTGGGAGACCCAGTACTTC.

Only a few counts were recorded for this clone. The chain couples TRBV9 to TRBJ2-1, with TRBD1 matching over 7 bases. Germline V gene data show CDR1 as SGDLS and CDR2 as YYNGEE. Trimming took 0 bases from V and 5 from J; bases not matched to a gene: 5. CDR3 length equals 15 residues. CDR3 amino acids: CASSVGVTGNNEQFF. The CDR3 nucleotides are TGTGCCAGCAGCGTAGGGGTGACAGGGAACAATGAGCAGTTCTTC.

This rearrangement joins TRBV27 to TRBJ2-7; D remains unclear. V was cut by 3 bases and J by 1 base, with 10 bases left in between. There are 14 residues in the CDR3. Germline CDR1 is MNHEY and CDR2 is SMNVEV (reference sequence). The CDR3 region is CASSFEPGSYEQYF. The CDR3 DNA is TGTGCCAGCAGTTTCGAACCAGGATCCTACGAGCAGTACTTC.

V is TRBV6-5 and J is TRBJ1-6; 7 bases are shared with TRBD1. Trimming at V came to 5 bases and at J to 10 bases, leaving 5 bases not matched to a gene. The CDR3 length is 13 residues. The germline CDR1 and CDR2 sequences are MNHEY and SVGAGI. The CDR3 nucleotides are TGTGCCAGCAGTCCACAGGGGTCCTCACCCCTCCACTTT. Its translation is CASSPQGSSPLHF.

The CDR3 loop reads CASSFLQGNTEAFF. The CDR3, as DNA: TGCGCCAGCAGCTTTTTACAGGGGAACACTGAAGCTTTCTTT. The chain is built from TRBV5-1 and TRBJ1-1; possibly TRBD1 for D (6 bases). V dropped 2 bases and J dropped 1 base, with 9 bases sitting between them. Germline V gene sequence: CDR1 SGHRS, CDR2 YFSETQ. The CDR3 sequence is 14 residues long.

The V gene is TRBV5-6, the J gene TRBJ2-7; D gene ambiguous. Per germline, CDR1 SGHDT and CDR2 YYEEEE. Trimming cost V 0 bases and J 4 bases, with 8 bases left between them. This CDR3 has 13 residues. The DNA of the CDR3 is TGTGCCAGCAGCTTGGCCCTCAATTACGAGCAGTACTTC. Residues: CASSLALNYEQYF.

The chain is built from TRBV11-2 and TRBJ2-2; D uncertain. Trimming removed 5 bases from V and 3 bases from J, with 13 bases in between. The CDR3 is 15 residues long. CDR1 SGHAT and CDR2 FQNNGV come from the germline V gene. This CDR3 reads CASSPLGWDTGELFF. CDR3 in DNA: TGTGCCAGCAGCCCCCTCGGGTGGGACACCGGGGAGCTGTTTTTT.

The chain combines TRBV6-6 with TRBJ1-5, with TRBD1 identical over 9 bases. The CDR3 runs to 15 residues. V shed 2 bases, J shed 2 bases, and the junction held 1 base outside the gene matches. Germline V gene sequence: CDR1 MNHNY, CDR2 SVGAGI (reference sequence). CDR3 bases: TGTGCCAGCAGTTACCGGACAGGGGGCAATCAGCCCCAGCATTTT. The encoded protein is CASSYRTGGNQPQHF.

Only one count was recorded for this clone. The chain joins TRBV25-1 to TRBJ2-5; 12 nucleotides line up with TRBD2. V shed 4 bases, J shed 4 bases, and the junction held 4 bases outside the gene matches. Per the germline V gene, CDR1 is MGHDK and CDR2 is SYGVNS. The CDR3 spans 15 residues. DNA for the CDR3: TGTGCCAGCAGTGCGCCTAGCGGGGGGGCAGAGACCCAGTACTTC. This sequence encodes CASSAPSGGAETQYF.

The chain employs TRBV5-1 and TRBJ1-6, with D unclear. CDR3 length: 13 amino acids. V was clipped by 7 bases and J by 11 bases, with 16 bases between them. Germline V CDR1 and CDR2: SGHRS, YFSETQ. The CDR3 bases are TGCGCCAGCTCCGACGAGGTTTGGACACCCCTCCACTTT. Translating gives CASSDEVWTPLHF.

The rearrangement uses TRBV7-3 and TRBJ2-1, with 7 bases matching TRBD2. The CDR3 sequence is 15 residues long. Germline values: CDR1 SGHTA, CDR2 FQGTGA. Trimming removed 5 bases from V and 2 bases from J; junction bases left unmatched: 6. CDR3 bases: TGTGCCAGCAGCCAAAGCGGGGCCACCTACAATGAGCAGTTCTTC. This translates into CASSQSGATYNEQFF.

The chain employs TRBV5-4 and TRBJ2-3; D unresolved. The CDR3 length is 14 residues. Per germline, CDR1 SGHNT and CDR2 YYREEE (reference sequence). The germline V and J ends were trimmed by 2 bases and 0 bases, with 7 bases remaining between them. The CDR3 sequence is CASSFLPSTDTQYF. The CDR3 DNA sequence: TGTGCCAGCAGCTTCCTACCTAGCACAGATACGCAGTATTTT.